This TCR beta chain was recorded in a study of shared clonotypes between healthy human individuals. Study conclusions and caveats: Clonotypes not shared had lower generation probabilities than those common to all four donors.

As for this clone: Its antigen is currently unknown.

Deletions cut 4 bases from V and 0 bases from J, with 19 bases between. The CDR3 covers 17 residues. The germline gives CDR1 SGHRS, CDR2 YFSETQ. Data came from immunoSEQ multiplex PCR; TCRdb stores just in-frame clones and leaves some out. In the table there are about 2.4 million clones, approximately 93% of which are singletons. Sequences were obtained from naive CD4+ T cells from PBMCs. Regarding subset: CD45RA+ positively selected. This chain joins TRBV5-1 and TRBJ1-1; tentatively, D is TRBD1 (5 bases). This TCR derives from a man in his late teens or twenties in good health. Some clones in this sample may be carry-over from other donors' samples. The CDR3 nucleotides are TGCGCCAGCAGCCCCGGACATTTGACGGAGATGAACACTGAAGCTTTCTTT. Translating gives CASSPGHLTEMNTEAFF.